Described below is a single T cell receptor (beta chain) sequence and its context. Its antigen is unknown. The table came from immunoSEQ multiplex PCR; TCRdb's copy has only in-frame clones and leaves some out. The sample includes over 2,000,000 clones, 90% to 95% of them seen just once. The source of the sample is a study of shared clonotypes between healthy human individuals. Germline loops: CDR1 PRHDT, CDR2 FYEKMQ (reference sequence). The CDR3 runs to 14 residues. V lost 4 bases and J 0 bases, leaving 8 bases between the germline ends. General study findings and limits: Estimated richness was generally greater in naive than memory subsets.

CD8 cells classed as naive were CD45RO-negative and positively selected for CCR7, excluding terminally differentiated effector memory CD45RA+ cells. Donors had no recently reported acute infections or vaccinations and were HIV-negative. This TCR was recovered from a man younger than 30 in good health. Some clones in this sample may be carry-over from other donors' samples. Sequencing was done on a sample of naive CD8+ T cells from PBMCs. V usage is TRBV13 and J usage is TRBJ2-3, with a weak D call TRBD1 (5 bases). The CDR3 DNA sequence: TGTGCCAGCAGCTCCTGGGGCAGCACAGATACGCAGTATTTT. It is translated as CASSSWGSTDTQYF.